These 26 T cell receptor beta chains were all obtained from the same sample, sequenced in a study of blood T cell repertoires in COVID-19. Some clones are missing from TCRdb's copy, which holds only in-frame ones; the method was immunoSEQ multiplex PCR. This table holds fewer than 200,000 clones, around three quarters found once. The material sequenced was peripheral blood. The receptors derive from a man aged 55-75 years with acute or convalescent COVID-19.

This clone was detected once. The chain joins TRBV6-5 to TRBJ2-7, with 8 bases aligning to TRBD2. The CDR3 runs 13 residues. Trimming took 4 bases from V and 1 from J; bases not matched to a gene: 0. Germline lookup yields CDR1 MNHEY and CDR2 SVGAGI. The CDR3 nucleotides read TGTGCCAGCAGTTTAGCGGGGTCCTACGAGCAGTACTTC. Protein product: CASSLAGSYEQYF.

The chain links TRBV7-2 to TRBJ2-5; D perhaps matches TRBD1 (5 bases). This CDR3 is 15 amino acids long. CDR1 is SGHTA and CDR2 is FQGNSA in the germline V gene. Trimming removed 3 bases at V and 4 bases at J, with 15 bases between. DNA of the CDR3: TGTGCCAGCAGCTTCCTAGGGGCTGAAGGAGAGACCCAGTACTTC. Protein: CASSFLGAEGETQYF.

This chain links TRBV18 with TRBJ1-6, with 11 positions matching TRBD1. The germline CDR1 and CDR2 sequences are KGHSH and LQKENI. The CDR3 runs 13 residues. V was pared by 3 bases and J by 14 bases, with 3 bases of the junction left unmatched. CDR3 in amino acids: CASSPGQGESLHF. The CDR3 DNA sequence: TGTGCCAGCTCACCGGGACAGGGGGAGTCCCTCCACTTT.

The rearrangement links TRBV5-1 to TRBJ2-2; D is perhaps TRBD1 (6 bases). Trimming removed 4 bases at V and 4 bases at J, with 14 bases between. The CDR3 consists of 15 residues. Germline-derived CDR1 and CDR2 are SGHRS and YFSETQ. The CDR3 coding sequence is TGCGCCAGCAGCCTTCGACAGGTCACCACCGGGGAGCTGTTTTTT. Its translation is CASSLRQVTTGELFF.

CDR3 residues: CASSLVSGKNTEAFF. The CDR3 DNA reads as TGTGCCAGCAGCTTAGTTTCAGGGAAGAACACTGAAGCTTTCTTT. The V and J genes are TRBV7-9 and TRBJ1-1, with D possibly being TRBD1 (5 bases). This CDR3 has 15 residues. CDR1 is SEHNR, CDR2 FQNEAQ, per germline (reference sequence). V shed 1 base and J shed 1 base, with 10 bases lying between them.

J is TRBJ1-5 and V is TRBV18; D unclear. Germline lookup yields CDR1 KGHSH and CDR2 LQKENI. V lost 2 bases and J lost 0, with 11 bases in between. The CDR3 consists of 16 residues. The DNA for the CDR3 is TGTGCCAGCTCACCAACGGGTGAGATTAGCAATCAGCCCCAGCATTTT. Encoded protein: CASSPTGEISNQPQHF.

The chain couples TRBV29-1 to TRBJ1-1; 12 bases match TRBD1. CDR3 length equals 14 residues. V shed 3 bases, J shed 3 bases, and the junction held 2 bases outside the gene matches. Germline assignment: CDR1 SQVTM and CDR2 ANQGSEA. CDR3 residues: CSVEGQGADTEAFF. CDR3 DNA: TGCAGCGTTGAGGGACAGGGGGCGGACACTGAAGCTTTCTTT.

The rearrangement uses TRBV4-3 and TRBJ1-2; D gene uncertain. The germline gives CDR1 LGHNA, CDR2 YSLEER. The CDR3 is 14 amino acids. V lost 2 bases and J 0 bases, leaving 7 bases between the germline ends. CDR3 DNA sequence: TGCGCCAGCAGCCAACCTCAGGCTAACTATGGCTACACCTTC. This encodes CASSQPQANYGYTF.

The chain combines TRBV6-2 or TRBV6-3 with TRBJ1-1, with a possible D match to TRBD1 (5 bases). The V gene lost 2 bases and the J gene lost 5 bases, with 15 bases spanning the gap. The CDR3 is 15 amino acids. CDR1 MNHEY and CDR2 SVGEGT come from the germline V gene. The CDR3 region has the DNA TGTGCCAGCAGTTACGGGGGGGGAATCCGAACTGAAGCTTTCTTT. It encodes CASSYGGGIRTEAFF.

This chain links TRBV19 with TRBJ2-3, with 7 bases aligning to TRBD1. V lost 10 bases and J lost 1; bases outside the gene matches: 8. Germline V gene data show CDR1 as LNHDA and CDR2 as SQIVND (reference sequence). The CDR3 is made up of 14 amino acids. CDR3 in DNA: TGTGCCACCAGAAGGGGGCGGGGCACAGATACGCAGTATTTT. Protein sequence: CATRRGRGTDTQYF.

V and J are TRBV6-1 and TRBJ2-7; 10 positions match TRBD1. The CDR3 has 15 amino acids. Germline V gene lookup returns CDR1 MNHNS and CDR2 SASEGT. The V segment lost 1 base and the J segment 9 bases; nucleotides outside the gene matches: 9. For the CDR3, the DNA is TGTGCCAGCAGTGAAGTGGGACAGGGGCCTTATGGGCAGTACTTC. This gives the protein CASSEVGQGPYGQYF.

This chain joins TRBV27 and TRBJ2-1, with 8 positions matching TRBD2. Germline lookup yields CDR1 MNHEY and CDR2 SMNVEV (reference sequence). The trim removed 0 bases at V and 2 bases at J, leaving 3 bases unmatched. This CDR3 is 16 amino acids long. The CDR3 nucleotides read TGTGCCAGCAGTTTATCACCCGGGGGGGCCTACAATGAGCAGTTCTTC. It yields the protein CASSLSPGGAYNEQFF.

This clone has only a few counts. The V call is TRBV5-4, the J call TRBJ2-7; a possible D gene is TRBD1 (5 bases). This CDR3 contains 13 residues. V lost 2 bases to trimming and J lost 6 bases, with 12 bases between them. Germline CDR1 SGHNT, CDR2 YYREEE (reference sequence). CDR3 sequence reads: CASSFGRVGEQYF. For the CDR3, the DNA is TGTGCCAGCAGCTTTGGCAGGGTCGGCGAGCAGTACTTC.

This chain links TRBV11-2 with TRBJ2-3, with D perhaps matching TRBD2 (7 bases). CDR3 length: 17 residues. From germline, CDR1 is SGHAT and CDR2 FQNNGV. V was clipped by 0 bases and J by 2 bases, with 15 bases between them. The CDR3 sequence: CASSLDEGGMNTDTQYF. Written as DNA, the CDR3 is TGTGCCAGCAGCTTAGATGAGGGGGGGATGAACACAGATACGCAGTATTTT. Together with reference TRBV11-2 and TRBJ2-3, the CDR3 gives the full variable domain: EAGVAQSPRYKIIEKRQSVAFWCNPISGHATLYWYQQILGQGPKLLIQFQNNGVVDDSQLPKDRFSAERLKGVDSTLKIQPAKLEDSAVYLCASSLDEGGMNTDTQYFGPGTRLTVL.

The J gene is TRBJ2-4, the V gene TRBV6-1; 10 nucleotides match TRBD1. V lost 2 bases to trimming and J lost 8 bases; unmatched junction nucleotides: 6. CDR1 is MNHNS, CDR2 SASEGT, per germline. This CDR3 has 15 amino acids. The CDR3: CASSESGTGVDIQYF. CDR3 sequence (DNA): TGTGCCAGCAGTGAAAGCGGGACAGGGGTTGACATTCAGTACTTC.

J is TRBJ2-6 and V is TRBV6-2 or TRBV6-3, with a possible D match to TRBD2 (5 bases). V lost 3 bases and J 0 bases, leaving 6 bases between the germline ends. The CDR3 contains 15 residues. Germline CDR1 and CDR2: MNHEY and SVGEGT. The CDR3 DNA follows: TGTGCCAGCAGTTATGAGGGCTCTGGGGCCAACGTCCTGACTTTC. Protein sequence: CASSYEGSGANVLTF.

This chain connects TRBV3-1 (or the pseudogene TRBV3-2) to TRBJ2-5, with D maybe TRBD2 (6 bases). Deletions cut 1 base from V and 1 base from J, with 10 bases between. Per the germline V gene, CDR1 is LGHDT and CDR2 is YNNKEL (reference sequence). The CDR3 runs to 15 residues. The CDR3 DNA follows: TGTGCCAGCAGCCAAGCCGGGACTGGCCAAGAGACCCAGTACTTC. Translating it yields CASSQAGTGQETQYF.

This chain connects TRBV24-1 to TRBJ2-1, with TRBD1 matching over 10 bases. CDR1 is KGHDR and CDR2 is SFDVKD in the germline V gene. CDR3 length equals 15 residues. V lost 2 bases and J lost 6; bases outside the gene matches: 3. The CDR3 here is CATSDWTGGINEQFF. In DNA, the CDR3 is TGTGCCACCAGTGATTGGACAGGGGGGATCAATGAGCAGTTCTTC.

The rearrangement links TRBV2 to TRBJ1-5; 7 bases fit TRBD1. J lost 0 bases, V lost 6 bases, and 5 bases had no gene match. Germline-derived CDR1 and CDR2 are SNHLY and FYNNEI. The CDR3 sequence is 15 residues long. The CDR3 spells CASRKGQSSNQPQHF. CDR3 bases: TGTGCCAGCAGAAAGGGACAGTCTAGCAATCAGCCCCAGCATTTT.

The CDR3 DNA reads TGTGCCAGCACCGTATATACTAGCGAAACCTACGAGCAGTACTTC. Translating gives CASTVYTSETYEQYF. The gene calls are TRBV6-4 and TRBJ2-7, with 7 nucleotides matching TRBD2. The CDR3 covers 15 residues. V was clipped by 7 bases and J by 2 bases; unmatched bases: 11. Germline CDR1 and CDR2: MRHNA and SNTAGT.

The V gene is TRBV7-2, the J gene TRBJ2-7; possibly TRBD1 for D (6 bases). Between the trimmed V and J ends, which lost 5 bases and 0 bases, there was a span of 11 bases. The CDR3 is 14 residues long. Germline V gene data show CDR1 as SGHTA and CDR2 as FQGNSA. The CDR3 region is CASSLTGISYEQYF. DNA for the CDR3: TGTGCCAGCAGCCTGACAGGAATCTCCTACGAGCAGTACTTC.

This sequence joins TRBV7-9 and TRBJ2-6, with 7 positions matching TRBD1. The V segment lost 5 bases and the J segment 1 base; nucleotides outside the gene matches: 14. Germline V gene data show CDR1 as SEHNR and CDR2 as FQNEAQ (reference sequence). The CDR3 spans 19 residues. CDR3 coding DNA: TGTGCCAGCAGCCTTGGACGGGGACAGCCGACGTCTGGGGCCAACGTCCTGACTTTC. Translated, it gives CASSLGRGQPTSGANVLTF.

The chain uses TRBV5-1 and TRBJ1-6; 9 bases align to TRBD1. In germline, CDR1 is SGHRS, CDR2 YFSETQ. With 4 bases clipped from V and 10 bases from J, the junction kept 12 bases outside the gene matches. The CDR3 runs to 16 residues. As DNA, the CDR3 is TGCGCCAGCAGCCCCGCGGGACAGGGTACCGAATCACCCCTCCACTTT. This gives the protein CASSPAGQGTESPLHF.

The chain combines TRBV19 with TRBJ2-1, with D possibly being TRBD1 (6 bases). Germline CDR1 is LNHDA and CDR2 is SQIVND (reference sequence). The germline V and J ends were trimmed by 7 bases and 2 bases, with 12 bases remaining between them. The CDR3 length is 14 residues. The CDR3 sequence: CASNQGGAYNEQFF. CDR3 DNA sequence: TGTGCCAGTAACCAAGGGGGTGCCTACAATGAGCAGTTCTTC. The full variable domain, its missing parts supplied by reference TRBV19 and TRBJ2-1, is DGGITQSPKYLFRKEGQNVTLSCEQNLNHDAMYWYRQDPGQGLRLIYYSQIVNDFQKGDIAEGYSVSREKKESFPLTVTSAQKNPTAFYLCASNQGGAYNEQFFGPGTRLTVL.

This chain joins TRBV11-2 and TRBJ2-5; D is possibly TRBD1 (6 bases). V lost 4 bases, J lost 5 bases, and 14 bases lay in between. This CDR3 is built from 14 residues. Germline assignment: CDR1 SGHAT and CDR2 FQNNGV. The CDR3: CASSSFRGRETQYF. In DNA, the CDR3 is TGTGCCAGCAGCTCTTTCAGGGGCCGGGAGACCCAGTACTTC.

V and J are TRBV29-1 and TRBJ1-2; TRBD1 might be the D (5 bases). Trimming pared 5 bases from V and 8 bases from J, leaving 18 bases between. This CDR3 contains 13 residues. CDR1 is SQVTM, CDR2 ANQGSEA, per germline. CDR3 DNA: TGCAGCGTTCCACAGGACGACCATACGGGCTACACCTTC. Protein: CSVPQDDHTGYTF.